Shown below are 30 T cell receptor beta chains from a single sample sequenced in a study of CD8 T cells in ankylosing spondylitis (dated 2017 in TCRdb). Here is what the overall study found, with its caveats: A TCR beta motif of about eight highly homologous amino acid variants appeared characteristic of blood from ankylosing spondylitis patients.

Library preparation was by 5' RACE. The instrument given in TCRdb is Illumina HiSeq 2500. TCRdb trimmed public reads at Q25 via fastp, called clones via MiXCR and kept in-frame beta chains. Duplicate CDR3 protein sequences are folded into a single record with the most common DNA and genes. Within this sample are some 840,000 distinct CDR3 sequences, with about an eighth of them counted one time only. Jointly, the top ten make up about 0.49% of the sample. Their recognized antigens are unknown. The sequenced sample consisted of blood, either unsorted or a sorted T cell fraction (not recorded which). The receptor set was obtained from a male donor with ankylosing spondylitis.

This clonotype was counted between two and nine times. This rearrangement joins TRBV6-5 to TRBJ2-5; D could derive from TRBD1 or TRBD2 (7 bases each). V was clipped by 2 bases and J by 7 bases, with 14 bases between them. The germline gives CDR1 MNHEY, CDR2 SVGAGI. This CDR3 has 14 residues. CDR3 nucleotide sequence: TGTGCCAGCAGTTACAGCGGGGAGGGGGCGACCCAGTACTTC. Translation gives CASSYSGEGATQYF.

The sample holds a few counts of this clonotype. The V call is TRBV7-2, the J call TRBJ1-5, with D possibly being TRBD1 (6 bases). Looked up from germline, CDR1 is SGHTA and CDR2 is FQGNSA. The CDR3 is 14 amino acids. V gave up 4 bases and J gave up 5 bases, with 12 bases separating them. This CDR3 reads CASSSRTAHQPQHF. DNA for the CDR3: TGTGCCAGCAGCTCTAGGACAGCCCATCAGCCCCAGCATTTT.

The chain carries TRBV11-1 and TRBJ1-6; TRBD1 is a possible D gene (5 bases). The V gene's germline CDR1 is SGHAT and CDR2 FQDESV (reference sequence). This CDR3 comprises 18 residues. The germline V and J ends were trimmed by 6 bases and 7 bases, with 25 bases remaining between them. The CDR3 protein is CASSHPPDAGPWNSPLHF. The CDR3 DNA reads TGTGCCAGCAGTCACCCTCCCGACGCGGGGCCATGGAATTCACCCCTCCACTTT.

The gene calls are TRBV5-1 and TRBJ2-5, with D maybe TRBD1 (6 bases). The germline V gene has CDR1 SGHRS and CDR2 YFSETQ. This CDR3 contains 14 residues. Trimming cost V 1 base and J 4 bases, with 11 bases left between them. In DNA, the CDR3 is TGCGCCAGCAGCTTGATGGTCAGGGGAGAGACCCAGTACTTC. It is translated as CASSLMVRGETQYF.

The rearrangement uses TRBV4-3 and TRBJ1-5; D is unclear. The CDR3 runs to 18 residues. Germline CDR1 and CDR2: LGHNA and YSLEER. V gave up 1 base and J gave up 1 base, with 17 bases separating them. The CDR3 coding sequence is TGCGCCAGCAGCCAAGGGGTTGCGAGGGCCGGGAGCAATCAGCCCCAGCATTTT. Protein sequence: CASSQGVARAGSNQPQHF.

The chain couples TRBV28 to TRBJ2-1, with D tentatively TRBD1 (6 bases). V lost 6 bases and J lost 8, with 17 bases in between. The CDR3 spans 14 residues. Germline V lookup: CDR1 MDHEN, CDR2 SYDVKM. The CDR3 protein is CASSLPQQGDEQFF. The CDR3 DNA sequence: TGTGCCAGCAGCTTACCTCAACAGGGAGATGAGCAGTTCTTC.

Concerning this clonotype itself: One junction end does not reproduce the germline sequence, and a read error may be involved. The rearrangement links TRBV7-8 to TRBJ2-1; D may be TRBD1 (5 bases). The germline V gene encodes CDR1 SGHVS and CDR2 FQNEAQ. The CDR3 totals 15 residues. The CDR3 DNA is TGTACCAGCAGGGTGTCCGGCCTTGGGTACAATGATCAGTTCTTC. Translation gives CTSRVSGLGYNDQFF.

Only a few counts were recorded for this clonotype. This chain uses TRBV12-3 or TRBV12-4 with TRBJ2-7, with TRBD2 matching 7 bases. V lost 7 bases, J lost 6 bases, and 6 bases stayed unmatched. This CDR3 contains 12 residues. The CDR3 sequence is CASTLGEGEQYF. The CDR3 nucleotides are TGTGCCAGCACTTTGGGGGAGGGCGAGCAGTACTTC.

The chain has TRBV25-1 and TRBJ2-5; D ambiguous. Trimming pared 2 bases from V and 5 bases from J, leaving 12 bases between. Germline loops: CDR1 MGHDK, CDR2 SYGVNS. This CDR3 has 14 amino acids. The CDR3 reads CASSEPVYPETQYF. CDR3 bases: TGTGCCAGCAGTGAACCGGTGTACCCGGAGACCCAGTACTTC.

The chain links TRBV7-8 to TRBJ2-7, with 8 bases identical to TRBD2. V lost 5 bases and J lost 1; bases outside the gene matches: 10. Germline values: CDR1 SGHVS, CDR2 FQNEAQ. The CDR3 covers 16 residues. Here the CDR3 reads CASSKAGLVISYEQYF. The CDR3 nucleotides are TGTGCCAGCAGCAAAGCGGGACTAGTAATTTCCTACGAGCAGTACTTC. The entire variable domain, with the rest obtained from reference TRBV7-8 and TRBJ2-7, is as follows: GAGVSQSPRYKVAKRGQDVALRCDPISGHVSLFWYQQALGQGPEFLTYFQNEAQLDKSGLPSDRFFAERPEGSVSTLKIQRTQQEDSAVYLCASSKAGLVISYEQYFGPGTRLTVT.

This clonotype turned up a few times. V usage is TRBV5-1 and J usage is TRBJ1-1; 11 nucleotides agree with TRBD1. Germline V CDR1 and CDR2: SGHRS, YFSETQ. The CDR3 has 15 amino acids. Trimming at V came to 0 bases and at J to 7 bases, leaving 5 bases not matched to a gene. This CDR3 reads CASSLGGQGAGEAFF. The CDR3 DNA follows: TGCGCCAGCAGCTTGGGTGGACAGGGGGCGGGTGAAGCTTTCTTT.

The CDR3 sequence is CASSFSLGRGLGTEAFF. Written as DNA, the CDR3 is TGTGCCAGCAGTTTCAGTCTTGGGAGGGGCTTGGGCACTGAAGCTTTCTTT. The chain has TRBV28 and TRBJ1-1, with D perhaps matching TRBD1 (5 bases). There are 17 residues in the CDR3. Germline V gives CDR1 MDHEN, CDR2 SYDVKM. V lost 3 bases, J lost 4 bases, and 21 bases lay in between.

This clonotype was counted a few times. The chain uses TRBV7-2 and TRBJ2-2, with 12 bases matching TRBD2. V shed 5 bases, J shed 5 bases, and the junction held 9 bases outside the gene matches. CDR3 length: 17 residues. Germline assignment: CDR1 SGHTA and CDR2 FQGNSA. Here the CDR3 DNA reads TGTGCCAGCAGCCGACTAGCGGGAGCGAGGAAAACCGGGGAGCTGTTTTTT. Its translation: CASSRLAGARKTGELFF.

The chain combines TRBV12-3 or TRBV12-4 with TRBJ2-1, with a possible D match to TRBD1 (6 bases). The CDR3 loop spans 15 amino acids. Here the CDR3 reads CATGGQFNTYNEQFF. In nucleotides, the CDR3 is TGTGCTACCGGAGGACAGTTTAACACCTACAATGAGCAGTTCTTC.

V usage is TRBV6-2 or TRBV6-3 and J usage is TRBJ2-7, with TRBD2 matching 7 bases. CDR1 is MNHEY and CDR2 is SVGEGT in the germline V gene. The CDR3 contains 18 residues. Trimming cost V 6 bases and J 3 bases; bases outside gene matches: 20. The CDR3, as DNA: TGTGCCAGCAGCTATTCCGGCACTCGAAGAGCGGGACGCTACGAGCAGTACTTC. Translated, it gives CASSYSGTRRAGRYEQYF.

This clonotype appeared a few times. The genes are TRBV25-1 and TRBJ1-2; D is ambiguous. Germline CDR1 is MGHDK and CDR2 is SYGVNS. V shed 3 bases and J shed 4 bases, with 18 bases lying between them. CDR3 length equals 16 residues. The CDR3 nucleotides read TGTGCCAGCAGTGACCACTCCGCCGGAGGGCTCTATGGCTACACCTTC. Its protein product is CASSDHSAGGLYGYTF.

This clonotype was seen only a few times. This chain links TRBV18 with TRBJ2-7, with D tentatively TRBD1 (6 bases). CDR1 and CDR2 from the germline V gene are KGHSH and LQKENI. The CDR3 has 13 residues. V lost 2 bases and J 5 bases, leaving 10 bases between the germline ends. CDR3 loop: CASSPAGANEQYF. The DNA for the CDR3 is TGTGCCAGCTCACCAGCAGGGGCTAACGAGCAGTACTTC.

CDR3 sequence: CASSPGTPIIYGYTF. The CDR3 nucleotides are TGTGCCAGCAGCCCCGGGACGCCTATAATCTATGGCTACACCTTC. This chain connects TRBV5-6 to TRBJ1-2; D might be TRBD1 (5 bases). V was pared by 4 bases and J by 4 bases, with 17 bases between. Looked up from germline, CDR1 is SGHDT and CDR2 is YYEEEE. CDR3 length equals 15 residues.

This clonotype was seen only a few times. This chain joins TRBV6-1 and TRBJ1-5, with D perhaps TRBD1 (5 bases). Trimming stripped 8 bases from V and 0 bases from J, with 11 bases between. The CDR3 runs to 14 residues. The germline gives CDR1 MNHNS, CDR2 SASEGT. CDR3 DNA: TGTGCCAGCGGGGGTGGGATTAGCAATCAGCCCCAGCATTTT. Translated, it gives CASGGGISNQPQHF.

V is TRBV2 and J is TRBJ1-3; D remains unclear. V dropped 2 bases and J dropped 0 bases, with 8 bases sitting between them. The germline V gene has CDR1 SNHLY and CDR2 FYNNEI. This CDR3 has 15 amino acids. Here the CDR3 reads CASSERLISGNTIYF. CDR3 bases: TGTGCCAGCAGTGAAAGACTAATCTCTGGAAACACCATATATTTT.

The V call is TRBV20-1, the J call TRBJ2-5; D is possibly TRBD1 or TRBD2 (6 bases each). There are 14 residues in the CDR3. V was clipped by 6 bases and J by 1 base, with 15 bases between them. Germline V gene lookup returns CDR1 DFQATT and CDR2 SNEGSKA (reference sequence). CDR3 sequence: CSASGARPQETQYF. The DNA of the CDR3 is TGCAGTGCCTCGGGGGCCCGGCCCCAAGAGACCCAGTACTTC.

This chain connects TRBV25-1 to TRBJ2-6, with no clear D. The V end lost 8 bases, the J end lost 0 bases, and 14 bases lay between the germline ends. This CDR3 has 16 amino acids. Germline-derived CDR1 and CDR2 are MGHDK and SYGVNS. The CDR3 loop is CASDGYSFSGANVLTF. As DNA, the CDR3 is TGTGCCAGCGACGGTTACTCTTTCTCTGGGGCCAACGTCCTGACTTTC.

This clonotype was observed a few times. This chain joins TRBV27 and TRBJ2-2, with 12 bases lining up with TRBD2. Germline CDR1 reads MNHEY; CDR2 reads SMNVEV (reference sequence). The CDR3 contains 16 residues. The V gene end was trimmed by 5 bases and the J gene end by 1 base; junction bases not matched to a gene: 2. CDR3 in DNA: TGTGCCAGCAGTGTACTAGCGGGAGGGAACACCGGGGAGCTGTTTTTT. As protein: CASSVLAGGNTGELFF.

V and J are TRBV10-3 and TRBJ1-1, with 10 bases that match TRBD1. V shed 10 bases, J shed 4 bases, and the junction held 6 bases outside the gene matches. There are 13 residues in the CDR3. Germline V CDR1 and CDR2: ENHRY, SYGVKD. The CDR3 DNA sequence: TGTGCCACGGGACAGGGGAGGAGCACTGAAGCTTTCTTT. As protein: CATGQGRSTEAFF.

Ten or more counts support this clonotype. V is TRBV10-3 and J is TRBJ2-7; D gene unclear. CDR1 is ENHRY and CDR2 is SYGVKD in the germline V gene. CDR3 length: 11 amino acids. Trimming removed 0 bases from V and 6 bases from J, with 3 bases in between. In DNA form, the CDR3 reads TGTGCCATCAGTGAGTCGGGCGAGCAGTACTTC. Translating gives CAISESGEQYF.

This clonotype was observed a handful of times. The rearrangement uses TRBV11-2 and TRBJ2-1; 7 nucleotides agree with TRBD2. The CDR3 is 20 amino acids. Germline CDR1 SGHAT, CDR2 FQNNGV. J lost 0 bases, V lost 3 bases, and 17 bases had no gene match. This CDR3 reads CASSFPMERDPQSSYNEQFF. For the CDR3, the DNA is TGTGCCAGCAGCTTTCCAATGGAGCGGGATCCTCAGAGCTCCTACAATGAGCAGTTCTTC.

The chain has TRBV20-1 and TRBJ2-3; no reliable D call. Trimming shortened V by 2 bases and J by 6 bases, and 12 bases separated the two germline ends. The V gene's germline CDR1 is DFQATT and CDR2 SNEGSKA (reference sequence). The CDR3 spans 13 residues. The CDR3 here is CSARIWGWDTQYF. CDR3 nucleotides: TGCAGTGCTAGAATCTGGGGATGGGATACGCAGTATTTT.

The chain has TRBV5-1 and TRBJ2-7, with D perhaps TRBD2 (6 bases). The CDR3 has 13 residues. Germline values: CDR1 SGHRS, CDR2 YFSETQ. Trimming took off 1 base at V and 7 bases at J, with 12 bases between the two ends. The CDR3 DNA follows: TGCGCCAGCAGCTTGTCTTTTGCGGGGGAGCAGTACTTC. Its protein is CASSLSFAGEQYF.

This clonotype came up a few times. V gene TRBV6-1 combines with J gene TRBJ2-3; D is unclear. The CDR3 totals 13 residues. The V and J ends lost 10 bases and 4 bases respectively, with 15 bases between them. Per the germline V gene, CDR1 is MNHNS and CDR2 is SASEGT. For the CDR3, the DNA is TGTGCCATTCTTGACCGGCTGGCAGATACGCAGTATTTT. This translates into CAILDRLADTQYF.

The table lists this clonotype with a few counts. The chain carries TRBV5-1 and TRBJ2-1, with D tentatively TRBD1 (7 bases). V lost 1 base to trimming and J lost 1 base, with 12 bases between them. This CDR3 comprises 16 residues. Germline CDR1 and CDR2: SGHRS and YFSETQ. The CDR3 spells CASSLQGGASYNEQFF. CDR3 nucleotide sequence: TGCGCCAGCAGCTTGCAGGGGGGCGCATCCTACAATGAGCAGTTCTTC.